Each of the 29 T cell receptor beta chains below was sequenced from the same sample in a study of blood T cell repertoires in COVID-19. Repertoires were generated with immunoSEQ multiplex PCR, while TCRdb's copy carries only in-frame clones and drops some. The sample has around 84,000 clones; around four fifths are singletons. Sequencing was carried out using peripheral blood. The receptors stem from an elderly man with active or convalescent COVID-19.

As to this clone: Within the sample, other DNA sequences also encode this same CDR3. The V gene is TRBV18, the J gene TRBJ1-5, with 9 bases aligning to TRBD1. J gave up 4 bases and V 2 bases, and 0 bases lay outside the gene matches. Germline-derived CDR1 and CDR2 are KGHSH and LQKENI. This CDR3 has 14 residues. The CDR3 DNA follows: TGTGCCAGCTCACCAGGACAGGGGAATCAGCCCCAGCATTTT. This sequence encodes CASSPGQGNQPQHF.

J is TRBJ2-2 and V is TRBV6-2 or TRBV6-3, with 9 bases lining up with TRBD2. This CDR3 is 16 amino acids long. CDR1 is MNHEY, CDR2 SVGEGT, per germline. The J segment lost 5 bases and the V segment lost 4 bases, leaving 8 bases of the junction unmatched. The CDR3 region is CASSSRAGGRTGELFF. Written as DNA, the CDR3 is TGTGCCAGCAGTTCACGTGCGGGGGGGCGAACCGGGGAGCTGTTTTTT.

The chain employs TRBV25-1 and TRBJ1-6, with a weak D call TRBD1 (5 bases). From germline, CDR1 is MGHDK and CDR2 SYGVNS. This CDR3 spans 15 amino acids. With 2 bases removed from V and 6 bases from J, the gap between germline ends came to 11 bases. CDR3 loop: CASSENVQGNSPLHF. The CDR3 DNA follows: TGTGCCAGCAGTGAAAACGTCCAGGGTAATTCACCCCTCCACTTT. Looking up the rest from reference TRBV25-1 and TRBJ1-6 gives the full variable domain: EADIYQTPRYLVIGTGKKITLECSQTMGHDKMYWYQQDPGMELHLIHYSYGVNSTEKGDLSSESTVSRIRTEHFPLTLESARPSHTSQYLCASSENVQGNSPLHFGNGTRLTVT.

The CDR3: CASSLAISLSNEQFF. The CDR3 DNA reads TGCGCCAGCAGCTTGGCCATTAGTCTCTCCAATGAGCAGTTCTTC. The genes are TRBV5-1 and TRBJ2-1; the D is unclear. Per the germline V gene, CDR1 is SGHRS and CDR2 is YFSETQ. This CDR3 is 15 amino acids long. Trimming took 0 bases from V and 6 from J, leaving 13 bases between them. Supplemented by reference TRBV5-1 and TRBJ2-1, the full variable domain reads KAGVTQTPRYLIKTRGQQVTLSCSPISGHRSVSWYQQTPGQGLQFLFEYFSETQRNKGNFPGRFSGRQFSNSRSEMNVSTLELGDSALYLCASSLAISLSNEQFFGPGTRLTVL.

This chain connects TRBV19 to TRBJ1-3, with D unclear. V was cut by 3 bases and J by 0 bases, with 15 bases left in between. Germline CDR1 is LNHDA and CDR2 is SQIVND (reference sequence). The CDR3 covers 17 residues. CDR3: CASSIRGGSASGNTIYF. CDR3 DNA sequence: TGTGCCAGTAGTATTCGAGGAGGATCCGCCTCTGGAAACACCATATATTTT.

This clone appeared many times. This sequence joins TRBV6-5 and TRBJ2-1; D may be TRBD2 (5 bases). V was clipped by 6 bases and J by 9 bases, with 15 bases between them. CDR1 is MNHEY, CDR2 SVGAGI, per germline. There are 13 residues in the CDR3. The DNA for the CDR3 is TGTGCCAGCAGCCGGGATTTCAGAGGTGAGCAGTTCTTC. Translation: CASSRDFRGEQFF.

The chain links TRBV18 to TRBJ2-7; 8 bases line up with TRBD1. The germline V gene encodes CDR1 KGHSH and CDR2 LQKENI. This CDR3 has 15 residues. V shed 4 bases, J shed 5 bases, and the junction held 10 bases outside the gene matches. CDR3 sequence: CASSRAGGLSDEQYV. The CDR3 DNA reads TGTGCCAGCTCACGTGCAGGGGGCCTAAGTGACGAGCAGTACGTC.

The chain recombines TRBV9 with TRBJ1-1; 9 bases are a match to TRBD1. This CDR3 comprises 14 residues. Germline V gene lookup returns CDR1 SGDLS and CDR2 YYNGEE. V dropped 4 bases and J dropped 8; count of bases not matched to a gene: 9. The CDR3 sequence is CASSFQAGTGEAFF. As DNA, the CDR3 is TGTGCCAGCAGCTTTCAGGCCGGGACAGGGGAAGCTTTCTTT.

This chain's CDR3 is CASSLERDYNEQFF. CDR3 bases: TGTGCCAGCAGCTTAGAGCGGGACTACAATGAGCAGTTCTTC. The chain uses TRBV7-7 and TRBJ2-1; TRBD2 matches 7 bases. The CDR3 is made up of 14 amino acids. The V gene's germline CDR1 is SSHAT and CDR2 FNYEAQ (reference sequence). With V trimmed by 1 base and J by 3 bases, 0 bases remained unmatched. Together with reference TRBV7-7 and TRBJ2-1, the CDR3 gives the full variable domain: GAGVSQSPRYKVTKRGQDVTLRCDPISSHATLYWYQQALGQGPEFLTYFNYEAQPDKSGLPSDRFSAERPEGSISTLTIQRTEQRDSAMYRCASSLERDYNEQFFGPGTRLTVL.

The CDR3 DNA reads TGTGCCAGCAGCCAAAGGACAGGGAACACTGAAGCTTTCTTT. This gives the protein CASSQRTGNTEAFF. V is TRBV14 and J is TRBJ1-1; TRBD1 matches at 7 bases. Germline V gene data show CDR1 as SGHDN and CDR2 as FVKESK. V was pared by 2 bases and J by 1 base, with 1 base of the junction left unmatched. CDR3 length: 14 amino acids.

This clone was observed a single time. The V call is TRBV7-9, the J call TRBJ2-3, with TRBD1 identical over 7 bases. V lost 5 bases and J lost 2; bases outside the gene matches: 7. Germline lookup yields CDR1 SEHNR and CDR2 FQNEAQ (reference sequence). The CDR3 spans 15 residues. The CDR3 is CASSNDREFTDTQYF. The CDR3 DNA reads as TGTGCCAGCAGCAACGACAGGGAATTCACAGATACGCAGTATTTT.

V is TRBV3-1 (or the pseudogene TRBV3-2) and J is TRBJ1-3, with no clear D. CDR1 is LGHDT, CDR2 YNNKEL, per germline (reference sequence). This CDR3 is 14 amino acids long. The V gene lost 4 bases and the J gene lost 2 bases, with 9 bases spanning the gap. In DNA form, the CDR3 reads TGTGCCAGCAGCCGGGCCAGTACTGGAAACACCATATATTTT. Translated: CASSRASTGNTIYF.

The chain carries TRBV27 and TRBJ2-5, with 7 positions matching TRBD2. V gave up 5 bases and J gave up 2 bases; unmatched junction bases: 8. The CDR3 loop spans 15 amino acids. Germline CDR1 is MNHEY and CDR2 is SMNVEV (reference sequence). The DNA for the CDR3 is TGTGCCAGCAGTGTAGCTAGCGGACGACAAGAGACCCAGTACTTC. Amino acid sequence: CASSVASGRQETQYF.

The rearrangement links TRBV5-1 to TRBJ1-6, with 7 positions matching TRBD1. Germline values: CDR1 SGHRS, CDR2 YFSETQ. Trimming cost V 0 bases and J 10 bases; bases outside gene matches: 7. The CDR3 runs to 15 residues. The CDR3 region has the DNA TGCGCCAGCAGCTTGGAAGCAGGGGGGTGGTCACCCCTCCACTTT. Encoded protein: CASSLEAGGWSPLHF.

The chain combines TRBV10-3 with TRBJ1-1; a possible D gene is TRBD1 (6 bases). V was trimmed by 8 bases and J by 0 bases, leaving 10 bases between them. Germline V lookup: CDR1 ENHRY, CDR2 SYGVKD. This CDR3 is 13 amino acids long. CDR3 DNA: TGTGCCATCCGGGACACCTTGAACACTGAAGCTTTCTTT. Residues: CAIRDTLNTEAFF.

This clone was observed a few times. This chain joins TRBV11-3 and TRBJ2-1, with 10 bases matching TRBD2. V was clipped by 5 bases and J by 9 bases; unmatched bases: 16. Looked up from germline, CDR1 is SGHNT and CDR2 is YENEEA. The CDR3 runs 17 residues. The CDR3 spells CASSPGVVAGGVGEQFF. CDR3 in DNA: TGTGCCAGCAGCCCTGGTGTAGTAGCGGGAGGAGTCGGTGAGCAGTTCTTC. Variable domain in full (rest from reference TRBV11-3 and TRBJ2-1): EAGVVQSPRYKIIEKKQPVAFWCNPISGHNTLYWYLQNLGQGPELLIRYENEEAVDDSQLPKDRFSAERLKGVDSTLKIQPAELGDSAVYLCASSPGVVAGGVGEQFFGPGTRLTVL.

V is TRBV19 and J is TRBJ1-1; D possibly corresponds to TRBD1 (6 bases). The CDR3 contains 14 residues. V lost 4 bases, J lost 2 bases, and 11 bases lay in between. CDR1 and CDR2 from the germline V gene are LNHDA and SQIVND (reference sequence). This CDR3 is CASSTTGDNTEAFF. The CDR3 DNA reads TGTGCCAGTAGTACGACAGGAGATAACACTGAAGCTTTCTTT.

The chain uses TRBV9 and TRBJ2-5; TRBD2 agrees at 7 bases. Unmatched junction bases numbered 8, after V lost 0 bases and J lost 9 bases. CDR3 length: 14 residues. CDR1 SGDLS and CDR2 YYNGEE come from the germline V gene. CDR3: CASSVAEREGAQYF. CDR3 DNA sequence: TGTGCCAGCAGCGTAGCCGAGCGGGAAGGGGCCCAGTACTTC.

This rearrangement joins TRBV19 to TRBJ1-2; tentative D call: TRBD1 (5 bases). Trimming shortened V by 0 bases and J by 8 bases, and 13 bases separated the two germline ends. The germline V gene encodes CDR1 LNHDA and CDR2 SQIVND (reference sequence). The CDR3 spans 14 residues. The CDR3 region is CASSIDREGRGYTF. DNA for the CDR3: TGTGCCAGTAGTATAGACAGGGAAGGACGGGGCTACACCTTC.

Here the CDR3 reads CASSLRGGVTDTQYF. Here the CDR3 DNA reads TGTGCCAGCAGCTTACGCGGGGGGGTCACAGATACGCAGTATTTT. The chain has TRBV11-2 and TRBJ2-3, with TRBD2 matching 9 bases. The germline V gene has CDR1 SGHAT and CDR2 FQNNGV. The CDR3 is made up of 15 amino acids. Trimming took 2 bases from V and 2 from J; bases not matched to a gene: 2.

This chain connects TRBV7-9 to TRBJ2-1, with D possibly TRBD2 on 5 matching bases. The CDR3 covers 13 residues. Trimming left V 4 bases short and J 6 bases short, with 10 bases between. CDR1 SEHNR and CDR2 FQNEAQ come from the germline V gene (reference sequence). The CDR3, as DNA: TGTGCCAGCAGCTCCGCGGGCCTCAATGAGCAGTTCTTC. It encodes CASSSAGLNEQFF.

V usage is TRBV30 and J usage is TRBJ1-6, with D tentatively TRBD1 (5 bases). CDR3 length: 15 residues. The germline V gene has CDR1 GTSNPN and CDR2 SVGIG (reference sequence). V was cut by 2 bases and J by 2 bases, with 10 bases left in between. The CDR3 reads CAWSIWGAYNSPLHF. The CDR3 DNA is TGTGCCTGGAGTATCTGGGGCGCCTATAATTCACCCCTCCACTTT.

The CDR3 DNA is TGTGCCAGCAGCCAAGCAGCGGGTTGGACCGGGGAGCTGTTTTTT. It translates to CASSQAAGWTGELFF. This chain connects TRBV14 to TRBJ2-2; possibly TRBD2 for D (6 bases). Trimming shortened V by 1 base and J by 5 bases, and 11 bases separated the two germline ends. The germline CDR1 and CDR2 sequences are SGHDN and FVKESK. This CDR3 has 15 amino acids.

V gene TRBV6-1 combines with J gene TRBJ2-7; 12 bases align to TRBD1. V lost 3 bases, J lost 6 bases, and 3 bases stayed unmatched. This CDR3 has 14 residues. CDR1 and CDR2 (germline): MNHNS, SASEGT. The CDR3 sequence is CASSERDRGPEQYV. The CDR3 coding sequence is TGTGCCAGCAGTGAGCGGGACAGGGGGCCCGAGCAGTACGTC.

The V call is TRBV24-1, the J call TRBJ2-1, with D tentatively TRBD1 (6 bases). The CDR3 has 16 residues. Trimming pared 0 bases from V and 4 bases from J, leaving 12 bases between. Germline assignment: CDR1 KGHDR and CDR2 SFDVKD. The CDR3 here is CATSDLRAGQYNEQFF. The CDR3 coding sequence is TGTGCCACCAGTGATTTGCGGGCAGGACAGTACAATGAGCAGTTCTTC.

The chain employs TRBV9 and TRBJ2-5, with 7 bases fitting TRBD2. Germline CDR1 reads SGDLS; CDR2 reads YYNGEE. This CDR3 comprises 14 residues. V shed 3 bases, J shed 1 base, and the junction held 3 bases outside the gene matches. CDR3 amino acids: CASSGGGLQETQYF. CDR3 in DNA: TGTGCCAGCAGCGGGGGGGGTCTCCAAGAGACCCAGTACTTC.

In DNA form, the CDR3 reads TGTGCCAGCAGTCCCAGGGGGTATGGCGAGCAGTACGTC. Protein product: CASSPRGYGEQYV. V is TRBV27 and J is TRBJ2-7; 7 bases map to TRBD1. Germline trimming cut 5 bases from V and 6 bases from J; bases unmatched to any gene: 7. The CDR3 spans 13 residues. CDR1 and CDR2 from the germline V gene are MNHEY and SMNVEV (reference sequence).

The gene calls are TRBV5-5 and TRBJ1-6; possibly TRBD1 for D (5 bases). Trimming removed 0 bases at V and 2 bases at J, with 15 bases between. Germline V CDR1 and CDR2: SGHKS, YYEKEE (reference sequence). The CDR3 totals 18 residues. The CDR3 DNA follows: TGTGCCAGCAGCTTGGAAGGCGGTCAGGGCCCCTATAATTCACCCCTCCACTTT. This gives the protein CASSLEGGQGPYNSPLHF.

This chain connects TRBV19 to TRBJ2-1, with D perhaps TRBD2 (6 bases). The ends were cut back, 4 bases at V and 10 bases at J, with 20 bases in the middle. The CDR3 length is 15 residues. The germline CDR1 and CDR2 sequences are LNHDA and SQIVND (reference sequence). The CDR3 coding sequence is TGTGCCAGTAGTACTCCCTCGGGGAGGCCACCCGAGCAGTTCTTC. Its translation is CASSTPSGRPPEQFF.